This entry lists 3 T cell receptor beta chains sequenced from one sample in a study of Ad26.COV2.S vaccination and SARS-CoV-2 variants. Sequencing used immunoSEQ multiplex PCR; TCRdb keeps in-frame clones, though not all of them. The sample lists some 450,000 clones; 90% were seen once. As to treatment: about 20 received Ad26.COV2.S at low or high dose, single or two shots; several received placebo; per-sample allocation not given. The samples date from day 63 after the first vaccine or placebo injection. The material was peripheral blood, obtained in a trial of Ad26.COV2.S vaccine versus placebo. All receptors come from a person aged 18 to 65 who received the Ad26.COV2.S COVID-19 vaccine or a placebo.

This clone was observed once. The CDR3 loop is CASSPPGLASNEQFF. In DNA, the CDR3 is TGTGCCAGCAGCCCTCCGGGACTAGCGTCCAATGAGCAGTTCTTC. The V call is TRBV7-3, the J call TRBJ2-1; 10 nucleotides line up with TRBD2. This CDR3 region has 15 residues. Germline CDR1 SGHTA, CDR2 FQGTGA. Trimming removed 5 bases from V and 6 bases from J; junction bases left unmatched: 7.

This clone was counted once. This sequence joins TRBV7-3 and TRBJ2-2; no firm D call. Germline V gene sequence: CDR1 SGHTA, CDR2 FQGTGA. The V and J ends lost 3 bases and 4 bases respectively, with 9 bases between them. The CDR3 contains 14 residues. CDR3 DNA sequence: TGTGCCAGCAGCTTCGGTCTGTCCACCGGGGAGCTGTTTTTT. The encoded protein is CASSFGLSTGELFF. Combining the CDR3 with reference TRBV7-3 and TRBJ2-2 gives the whole variable domain GAGVSQTPSNKVTEKGKYVELRCDPISGHTALYWYRQSLGQGPEFLIYFQGTGAADDSGLPNDRFFAVRPEGSVSTLKIQRTERGDSAVYLCASSFGLSTGELFFGEGSRLTVL.

The chain recombines TRBV28 with TRBJ2-7; 12 bases are shared with TRBD1. The germline gives CDR1 MDHEN, CDR2 SYDVKM. The J segment lost 1 base and the V segment lost 5 bases, leaving 6 bases of the junction unmatched. The CDR3 extends over 16 amino acids. The DNA of the CDR3 is TGTGCCAGCAGTCAACCGGGACAGGGGGCGTCCTACGAGCAGTACTTC. This sequence encodes CASSQPGQGASYEQYF.